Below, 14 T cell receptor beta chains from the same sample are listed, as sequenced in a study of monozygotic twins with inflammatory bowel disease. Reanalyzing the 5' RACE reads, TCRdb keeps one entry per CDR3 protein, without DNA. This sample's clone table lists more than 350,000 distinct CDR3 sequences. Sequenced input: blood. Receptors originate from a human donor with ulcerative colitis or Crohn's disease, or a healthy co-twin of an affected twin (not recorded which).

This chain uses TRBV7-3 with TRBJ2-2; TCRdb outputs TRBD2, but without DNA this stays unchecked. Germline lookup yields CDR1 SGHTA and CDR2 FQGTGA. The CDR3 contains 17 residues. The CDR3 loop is CASSPAAGGANTGELFF.

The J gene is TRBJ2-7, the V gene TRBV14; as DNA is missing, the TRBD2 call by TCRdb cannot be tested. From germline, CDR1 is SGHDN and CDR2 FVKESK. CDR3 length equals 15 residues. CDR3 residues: CASSQQKLPSYEQYF.

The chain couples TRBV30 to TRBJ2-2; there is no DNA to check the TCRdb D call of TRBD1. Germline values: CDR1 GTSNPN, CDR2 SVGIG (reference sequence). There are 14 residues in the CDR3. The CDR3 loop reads CAWSDGTSTGELFF.

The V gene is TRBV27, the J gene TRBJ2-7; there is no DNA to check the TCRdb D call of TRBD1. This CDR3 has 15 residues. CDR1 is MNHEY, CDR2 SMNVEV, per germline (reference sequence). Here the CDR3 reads CASSSRGSGSYEQYF.

CDR3: CASSQRQGTEKLFF. The chain combines TRBV4-1 with TRBJ1-4; TCRdb's D call, TRBD1, is unchecked because there is no DNA. The CDR3 loop spans 14 amino acids. Germline CDR1 is MGHRA and CDR2 is YSYEKL.

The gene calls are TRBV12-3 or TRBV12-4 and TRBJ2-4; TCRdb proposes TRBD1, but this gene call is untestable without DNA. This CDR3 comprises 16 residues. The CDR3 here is CASTQDRSLAKNIQYF.

The CDR3 loop reads CASRRDGGDTQYF. The gene calls are TRBV6-2 or TRBV6-3 and TRBJ2-3; TCRdb gives TRBD1 as the D gene, but with no DNA this cannot be confirmed. CDR1 is MNHEY, CDR2 SVGEGT, per germline. The CDR3 sequence is 13 residues long.

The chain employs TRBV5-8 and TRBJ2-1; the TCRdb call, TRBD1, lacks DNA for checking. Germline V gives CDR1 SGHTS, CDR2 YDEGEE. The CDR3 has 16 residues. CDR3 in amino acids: CASSLRQGKGHNEQFF. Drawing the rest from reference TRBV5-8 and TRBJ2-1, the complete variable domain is EAGVTQSPTHLIKTRGQQATLRCSPISGHTSVYWYQQALGLGLQFLLWYDEGEERNRGNFPPRFSGRQFPNYSSELNVNALELEDSALYLCASSLRQGKGHNEQFFGPGTRLTVL.

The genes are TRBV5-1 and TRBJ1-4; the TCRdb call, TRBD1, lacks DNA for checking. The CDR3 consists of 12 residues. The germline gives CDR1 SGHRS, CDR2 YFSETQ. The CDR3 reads CASSTTGGVWFF.

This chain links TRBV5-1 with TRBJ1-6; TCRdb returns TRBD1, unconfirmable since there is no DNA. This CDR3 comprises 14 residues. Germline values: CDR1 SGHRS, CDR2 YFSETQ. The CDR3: CASSFREANSPLHF.

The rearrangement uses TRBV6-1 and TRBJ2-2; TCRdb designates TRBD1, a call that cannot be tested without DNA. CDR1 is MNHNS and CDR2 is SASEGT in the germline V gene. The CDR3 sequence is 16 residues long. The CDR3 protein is CASSPPGQGNTGELFF.

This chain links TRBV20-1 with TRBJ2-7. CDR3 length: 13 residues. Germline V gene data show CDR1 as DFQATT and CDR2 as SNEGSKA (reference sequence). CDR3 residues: CSASGSKSYEQYF.

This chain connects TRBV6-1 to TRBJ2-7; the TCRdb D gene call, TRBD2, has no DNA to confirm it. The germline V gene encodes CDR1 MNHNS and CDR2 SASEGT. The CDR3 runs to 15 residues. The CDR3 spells CASRVGLAGSYEQYF.

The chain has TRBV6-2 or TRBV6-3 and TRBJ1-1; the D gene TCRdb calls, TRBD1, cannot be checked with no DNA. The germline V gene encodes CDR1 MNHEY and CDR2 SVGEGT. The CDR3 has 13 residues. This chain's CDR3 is CASGNRGYTEAFF.